These 18 T cell receptor beta chains originate from one sample sequenced in a study of cytomegalovirus exposure and HLA in healthy donors. The PCR employed 60 Vbeta primers together with 13 Jbeta primers. Generated by immunoSEQ multiplex PCR, the TCRdb table keeps only in-frame clones and is missing some. The data show about 120,000 clones, over 70% seen once. Sequenced input: PBMCs. These receptors were collected from a female donor in good health and CMV-seropositive.

The rearrangement joins TRBV6-5 to TRBJ2-5; possibly TRBD1 for D (6 bases). Germline V gene data show CDR1 as MNHEY and CDR2 as SVGAGI. V shed 8 bases and J shed 4 bases, with 17 bases lying between them. This CDR3 spans 14 amino acids. The CDR3 DNA sequence: TGTGCCAGCCACCCACAGGGCCGGGGAGAGACCCAGTACTTC. Amino acid sequence: CASHPQGRGETQYF.

This clone has only a few counts. The chain carries TRBV5-4 and TRBJ1-1; the match to TRBD1 covers 7 bases. V dropped 4 bases and J dropped 3; count of bases not matched to a gene: 9. This CDR3 comprises 15 residues. CDR1 and CDR2 from the germline V gene are SGHNT and YYREEE (reference sequence). The CDR3 nucleotides read TGTGCCAGCAGCCATGACAGGGCCTGGGACACTGAAGCTTTCTTT. It translates to CASSHDRAWDTEAFF.

The V call is TRBV6-5, the J call TRBJ2-7; 8 nucleotides match TRBD1. The CDR3 is 14 residues long. Germline assignment: CDR1 MNHEY and CDR2 SVGAGI. V shed 0 bases and J 3 bases; nucleotides not matched to a gene: 1. In DNA, the CDR3 is TGTGCCAGCAGTTACTCGACAGGGGTCTACGAGCAGTACTTC. Its translation: CASSYSTGVYEQYF.

The gene calls are TRBV10-2 and TRBJ1-5; TRBD1 is a possible D gene (6 bases). The CDR3 sequence is 14 residues long. Germline CDR1 WSHSY, CDR2 SAAADI. Trimming cost V 7 bases and J 2 bases, with 12 bases left between them. CDR3 sequence: CASNTNRGNQPQHF. The CDR3 DNA sequence: TGCGCCAGCAATACAAACAGGGGCAATCAGCCCCAGCATTTT.

The chain employs TRBV6-1 and TRBJ1-1; TRBD1 matches at 10 bases. This CDR3 contains 15 residues. Germline V gene sequence: CDR1 MNHNS, CDR2 SASEGT. V gave up 5 bases and J gave up 1 base; unmatched junction bases: 4. CDR3 nucleotide sequence: TGTGCCAGCAGTCCCCGGACAGGGGGGAACACTGAAGCTTTCTTT. Translation: CASSPRTGGNTEAFF.

This chain uses TRBV19 with TRBJ2-2; 9 bases line up with TRBD1. Germline CDR1 LNHDA, CDR2 SQIVND (reference sequence). V lost 5 bases and J lost 7; bases outside the gene matches: 5. This CDR3 region has 14 residues. CDR3 loop: CASSLDRGGGELFF. Written as DNA, the CDR3 is TGTGCCAGTAGTTTGGACAGGGGAGGCGGGGAGCTGTTTTTT.

This sequence joins TRBV7-2 and TRBJ1-1, with a weak D call TRBD1 (6 bases). The ends were cut back, 1 base at V and 5 bases at J, with 14 bases in the middle. The V gene's germline CDR1 is SGHTA and CDR2 FQGNSA. The CDR3 covers 15 residues. The CDR3 loop reads CASSLVQGGETEAFF. DNA for the CDR3: TGTGCCAGCAGCTTAGTTCAAGGGGGAGAAACTGAAGCTTTCTTT.

The chain recombines TRBV6-1 with TRBJ2-7; 9 bases agree with TRBD1. Germline values: CDR1 MNHNS, CDR2 SASEGT. V shed 4 bases and J 2 bases; nucleotides not matched to a gene: 3. The CDR3 contains 14 residues. The CDR3: CASSGTGAAYEQYF. The CDR3 nucleotides are TGTGCCAGCAGTGGGACAGGGGCCGCCTACGAGCAGTACTTC.

The chain joins TRBV7-6 to TRBJ1-1; no reliable D call. The CDR3 is 13 amino acids. Germline CDR1 is SGHVS and CDR2 is FNYEAQ. With 5 bases removed from V and 1 base from J, the gap between germline ends came to 8 bases. The DNA of the CDR3 is TGTGCCAGCAGCCGTTCAGAGAACACTGAAGCTTTCTTT. Encoded protein: CASSRSENTEAFF.

The chain employs TRBV2 and TRBJ2-6, with D unclear. This CDR3 contains 16 residues. The V gene's germline CDR1 is SNHLY and CDR2 FYNNEI. With 0 bases removed from V and 4 bases from J, the gap between germline ends came to 10 bases. The CDR3 region is CASSEAWQKGANVLTF. The CDR3 DNA sequence: TGTGCCAGCAGTGAAGCATGGCAAAAAGGGGCCAACGTCCTGACTTTC.

This rearrangement joins TRBV4-1 to TRBJ2-1; 8 nucleotides match TRBD1. Germline CDR1 MGHRA, CDR2 YSYEKL. CDR3 size: 16 residues. Trimming cost V 0 bases and J 6 bases; bases outside gene matches: 7. The DNA of the CDR3 is TGCGCCAGCAGCCAAGATTTTAGGACAGGGCCCAATGAGCAGTTCTTC. Its translation: CASSQDFRTGPNEQFF.

This sequence joins TRBV10-3 and TRBJ1-1, with D tentatively TRBD1 (6 bases). Per the germline V gene, CDR1 is ENHRY and CDR2 is SYGVKD. The V and J ends lost 6 bases and 3 bases respectively, with 14 bases between them. This CDR3 comprises 14 residues. CDR3 protein: CAIRPRGLDTEAFF. CDR3 coding DNA: TGTGCCATCAGACCGCGGGGGCTCGACACTGAAGCTTTCTTT.

The V call is TRBV9, the J call TRBJ2-3; 13 nucleotides align to TRBD2. V lost 1 base, J lost 7 bases, and 6 bases stayed unmatched. Germline assignment: CDR1 SGDLS and CDR2 YYNGEE. This CDR3 spans 16 amino acids. The CDR3 sequence: CASSVKLAGGPHTQYF. The DNA for the CDR3 is TGTGCCAGCAGCGTAAAACTAGCGGGGGGGCCGCATACGCAGTATTTT.

The V and J genes are TRBV7-2 and TRBJ1-5; TRBD1 aligns across 11 bases. The V segment lost 4 bases and the J segment 9 bases; nucleotides outside the gene matches: 8. The CDR3 is made up of 15 amino acids. Germline assignment: CDR1 SGHTA and CDR2 FQGNSA. The chain's CDR3 is CASSSGQGAVGPQHF. CDR3 coding DNA: TGTGCCAGCAGCTCCGGACAGGGGGCGGTAGGGCCCCAGCATTTT.

The gene calls are TRBV6-5 and TRBJ2-7; TRBD2 matches at 9 bases. Unmatched junction bases numbered 5, after V lost 2 bases and J lost 3 bases. In germline, CDR1 is MNHEY, CDR2 SVGAGI. The CDR3 totals 15 residues. CDR3 amino acids: CASSYSLAGDYEQYF. The DNA of the CDR3 is TGTGCCAGCAGTTACAGTTTAGCGGGGGACTACGAGCAGTACTTC.

The chain has TRBV6-5 and TRBJ2-7, with TRBD1 matching over 9 bases. The ends lost 4 bases at V and 5 bases at J; junction bases unmatched: 6. The CDR3 length is 14 residues. Germline V CDR1 and CDR2: MNHEY, SVGAGI. CDR3 loop: CASSSGQGSHEQYF. The DNA of the CDR3 is TGTGCCAGCAGTTCAGGACAGGGGTCCCACGAGCAGTACTTC.

The chain employs TRBV6-5 and TRBJ2-2; D is unclear. CDR1 MNHEY and CDR2 SVGAGI come from the germline V gene. Between the trimmed V and J ends, which lost 2 bases and 10 bases, there was a span of 17 bases. The CDR3 sequence is 15 residues long. CDR3 sequence (DNA): TGTGCCAGCAGTTACCTCGGTAGGAGTCTCCCGGAGCTGTTTTTT. It yields the protein CASSYLGRSLPELFF.

This chain links TRBV7-9 with TRBJ2-5, with D unresolved. Germline V lookup: CDR1 SEHNR, CDR2 FQNEAQ (reference sequence). Between the trimmed V and J ends, which lost 4 bases and 0 bases, there was a span of 3 bases. CDR3 length equals 12 residues. The CDR3 loop is CASSSYQETQYF. CDR3 nucleotides: TGTGCCAGCAGCTCGTACCAAGAGACCCAGTACTTC.